Sequencing of this TCR beta chain was carried out in a study of blood T cell repertoires in COVID-19. As for the study in general: T cells, B-cell-depleted T cells, or PBMCs supplied cDNA or gDNA.

This clone occurred once. Assay used: immunoSEQ multiplex PCR; TCRdb lists only in-frame clones, some missing. The repertoire holds 40,000 to 55,000 clones, roughly 86% seen once, with 14% to 15% in the top ten. Trimming took off 0 bases at V and 1 base at J, with 11 bases between the two ends. This CDR3 comprises 16 residues. The germline V gene has CDR1 SGHRS and CDR2 YFSETQ. The chain recombines TRBV5-1 with TRBJ2-4; possibly TRBD2 for D (5 bases). This TCR was sampled from a human donor in a cohort sampled during active COVID-19. The sequencing sample was made of peripheral blood. The CDR3 DNA sequence: TGCGCCAGCAGCTTGGAGGGAGTTCTGGCCAAAAACATTCAGTACTTC. Amino acid sequence: CASSLEGVLAKNIQYF.